This T cell receptor beta chain originates from a study of PD-1 blockade in classical Hodgkin lymphoma. Notes on the study in general: Possible causes of repertoire differences, disease activity or prior therapy, remain undefined. By C4D1 there was a significant rise in CD4+ TCR diversity but not in CD8+ TCR diversity.

After removal of 4 bases from V and 1 base from J, the junction contained 2 bases not matched to a gene. The CDR3 sequence is 15 residues long. Germline V gene data show CDR1 as SGHVS and CDR2 as FQNEAQ. Each patient relapsed following autologous stem cell transplantation, and prior brentuximab vedotin exposure differed. This clone was found a few times. The target antigen is unknown. Clones were sequenced by immunoSEQ multiplex PCR, and TCRdb holds only the in-frame ones, with some missing. The sample yields tens of thousands of clones, 82% seen once. V and J are TRBV7-8 and TRBJ1-5, with 9 bases identical to TRBD1. The sequenced sample was peripheral blood mononuclear cells (PBMCs), obtained before the second cycle of nivolumab. The receptor was derived from a human donor with classical Hodgkin lymphoma. The CDR3 DNA reads TGTGCCAGCAGCTGGGGGACAGGGAGCAATCAGCCCCAGCATTTT. It translates to CASSWGTGSNQPQHF.